The clone carrying this T cell receptor beta chain was counted once. This sample was taken from a study of blood T cell repertoires in COVID-19. TCRdb's table, derived via immunoSEQ multiplex PCR, lists solely in-frame clones and lacks some. The sample has about 30,000 clones, approximately 85% seen once. From germline, CDR1 is SGHTA and CDR2 FQGNSA. V trimming: 5 bases; J trimming: 6 bases; junction bases outside the gene matches: 10. This CDR3 is built from 15 residues. The V gene is TRBV7-2, the J gene TRBJ2-5; TRBD2 aligns across 9 bases. This sequence was found in a man older than 75 with active COVID-19. Sequenced: peripheral blood. The CDR3 here is CASSPAGGLAKTQYF. CDR3 DNA sequence: TGTGCCAGCAGCCCAGCAGGGGGACTAGCAAAGACCCAGTACTTC.